The entry that follows covers one T cell receptor beta chain sequence. Its target is not known. CDR1 SQVTM and CDR2 ANQGSEA come from the germline V gene. The CDR3 has 11 amino acids. These data belong to a study of CXCR3-negative and CXCR3-positive naive CD8 T cells. Notes on the study in general: Researchers report that CXCR3-positive naive cells carry more hydrophobic TRB CDR3s than CXCR3-negative naive cells. Both naive subsets, CXCR3-negative and CXCR3-positive, displayed similar TRBV-TRBJ usage, unlike memory cells. PBMCs showed partially decreased CXCR3 expression after cryopreservation, and most assays used fresh PBMCs.

Among CD8+ T cells, naive ones were CD45RO-CCR7+CD27+CD95-. TRB cDNA libraries were made by UMI-labeled 5' RACE. TCRdb reprocessed the 5' RACE reads and keeps a single row for each CDR3 protein, giving no DNA. The listing contains roughly 110,000 distinct CDR3 sequences. The rearrangement uses TRBV29-1 and TRBJ2-1. The TCR originated in a human donor in good health. Some clones in this sample may be carry-over from other donors' samples. The specimen sequenced was naive CXCR3+ CD8+ T cells from blood. Subset reported: CD45RO-CCR7+CD27+CD95- naive CD8+ T cells expressing CXCR3 (TNR3+). The CDR3 protein is CSVEGVNEQFF.